This T cell receptor beta chain was retrieved from a study of blood T cell repertoires in COVID-19 (dated by TCRdb to the early 2020s). For context, the study as a whole: Samples covering the acute and convalescent phases of COVID-19 were provided by collaborators in the United States, Italy and Spain. The prospective study material was composed of cDNA or gDNA derived from T cells, B-cell-depleted T cells, or PBMCs. Nearly every sample came with metadata listing a de-identified subject ID, COVID-19 status, age in years and sex. The samples were drawn from the first 160 participants of the ongoing ImmuneRACE study and from 1,254 subjects provided by 6 global collaborators. The repertoires were released in a freely available public database intended as a resource for research on the immune response to SARS-CoV-2. Subjects who had been exposed to COVID-19, were actively infected with it, or had recovered from it provided the deeply sampled blood TCRbeta repertoires that made up the dataset. HLA class I and class II types, where available, came from metadata supplied by the sample provider rather than from assay-based typing.

TCRbeta CDR3 regions were amplified from genomic DNA by means of the immunoSEQ Assay, a bias-controlled multiplex PCR. In the paper's pipeline: The number of nucleated cells in each sample was estimated by amplification of reference gene primers within the assay. Sequence reads were collapsed and filtered to measure the absolute abundance of every unique TCRbeta CDR3 rearrangement. For each sample, productive Simpson clonality was calculated as the square root of Simpson's diversity index over productive rearrangements. TCRdb took this table from immuneACCESS and kept in-frame rearrangements with V and J called. Such tables lack part of the clones; where checked against another copy, unresolved V genes explain under half of the gap, and the rest is unexplained. Clone size and V and J calls were adopted from that table, with D and trimming inferred from the DNA. For this sample the table gives roughly 200,000 clones, of which around 88% were detected only once. The ten largest clones add up to 5.6% of the sample.

On this clone: The antigen this receptor binds is unknown. No clone much larger than this one lies a single base away; base qualities are absent.

Enrolling through a virtual design, the prospective study's participants ranged in age from roughly 18 to 89 years and lived across some 23 United States geographic areas. To assign participants to cohorts, the prospective study relied on clinical history that participants themselves reported in a screening survey and a study questionnaire. Mobile phlebotomists in the prospective study collected whole blood, serum and a nasopharyngeal or oropharyngeal swab from every participant. Over a roughly two-month period, participants in the prospective study had the option of providing additional blood draws and questionnaires. Blood samples from the prospective study were shipped frozen or at room temperature prior to DNA extraction. Clipping removes 3 bases from V and 0 bases from J, with 5 as the unmatched junction base count. There are 15 amino acids in the CDR3, from cysteine to phenylalanine inclusive. This entry keeps only the CDR3 DNA: 45 bases, framed from base 1. In the germline V gene, CDR1 corresponds to SGDLS and CDR2 to YYNGEE.

Study-level results and caveats: Clinical and demographic metadata were provided uncurated, with the amount varying by source and participant.

The sample consisted of PBMCs or T cells enriched from blood (not recorded which). The chain is assembled from TRBV9 and TRBJ1-1, with 7 middle bases fitting TRBD1. This TCR derives from a man between 40 and 49 years old with acute COVID-19. The DNA is TGTGCCAGCAGCGAGGGGGGACAGATGAACACTGAAGCTTTCTTT. Its translation is CASSEGGQMNTEAFF.